Below are 22 T cell receptor beta chains sequenced from a single sample in a study of cytomegalovirus exposure and HLA in healthy donors (dated by TCRdb to about 2017). Libraries were prepared through the immunoSEQ multiplex PCR assay. This immuneACCESS table, as held by TCRdb, lists in-frame sequences with V and J called but not all clones. Of the missing ones, under half trace to an unresolved V gene in checked studies; the others have no known cause. The sample has approximately 140,000 clones on record, 84% of them singletons. Jointly, the top ten make up 1.4% of the sample. The sequenced sample was PBMCs. Receptor source: a woman in her twenties or thirties in good health and CMV-seronegative.

The rearrangement uses TRBV19 and TRBJ1-2; D is undetermined. The germline V and J ends were trimmed by 2 bases and 7 bases, with 8 bases remaining between them. The CDR3 runs 12 residues. CDR1 and CDR2 (germline): LNHDA, SQIVND (reference sequence). Written as DNA, the CDR3 is TGTGCCAGTAGTATATCAGAAAGTGGCTACACCTTC. This translates into CASSISESGYTF.

V gene TRBV4-2 combines with J gene TRBJ2-1; 10 positions agree with TRBD2. In germline, CDR1 is LGHNA, CDR2 YNFKEQ. CDR3 length equals 16 residues. After removal of 4 bases from V and 7 bases from J, the junction contained 10 bases not matched to a gene. The CDR3 here is CASSLVSGGISNEQFF. CDR3 nucleotide sequence: TGTGCCAGCAGCCTAGTTAGCGGGGGGATCTCGAATGAGCAGTTCTTC.

The chain combines TRBV19 with TRBJ1-5, with D tentatively TRBD1 (5 bases). The length of the CDR3 is 14 residues. V was trimmed by 5 bases and J by 0 bases, leaving 8 bases between them. Germline assignment: CDR1 LNHDA and CDR2 SQIVND (reference sequence). This CDR3 is CASSSTGSNQPQHF. Here the CDR3 DNA reads TGTGCCAGTAGTTCCACAGGTAGCAATCAGCCCCAGCATTTT.

This clone has a handful of counts. The chain employs TRBV2 and TRBJ2-7; 11 bases agree with TRBD1. Per the germline V gene, CDR1 is SNHLY and CDR2 is FYNNEI. This CDR3 comprises 13 residues. With V trimmed by 8 bases and J by 4 bases, 4 bases remained unmatched. CDR3: CASRTGGVYEQYF. CDR3 nucleotide sequence: TGTGCCAGCCGGACAGGGGGCGTTTACGAGCAGTACTTC.

The chain uses TRBV10-2 and TRBJ2-2, with 9 positions matching TRBD1. After removal of 8 bases from V and 4 bases from J, the junction contained 5 bases not matched to a gene. This CDR3 is 14 amino acids long. Germline V CDR1 and CDR2: WSHSY, SAAADI. The CDR3 region is CASGQGFGTGELFF. The CDR3 DNA is TGCGCCAGCGGACAGGGGTTTGGCACCGGGGAGCTGTTTTTT.

This clone is a singleton in its sample. The chain employs TRBV10-3 and TRBJ2-7, with a weak D call TRBD1 (5 bases). CDR1 ENHRY and CDR2 SYGVKD come from the germline V gene. The CDR3 contains 12 residues. V was cut by 6 bases and J by 1 base, with 7 bases left in between. This CDR3 reads CAISSGSYEQYF. CDR3 bases: TGTGCCATCAGCTCAGGGTCCTACGAGCAGTACTTC.

The rearrangement links TRBV5-1 to TRBJ2-5; weak D call: TRBD1 (5 bases). CDR3 length: 13 residues. Between the trimmed V and J ends, which lost 4 bases and 2 bases, there was a span of 9 bases. Germline CDR1 is SGHRS and CDR2 is YFSETQ. The CDR3 protein is CASSKTVQETQYF. The CDR3 coding sequence is TGCGCCAGCAGCAAGACAGTTCAAGAGACCCAGTACTTC.

This chain joins TRBV27 and TRBJ2-1; 8 bases line up with TRBD2. This CDR3 comprises 11 residues. Germline-derived CDR1 and CDR2 are MNHEY and SMNVEV (reference sequence). Losses at the gene ends were 4 bases for V and 12 bases for J; bases not matched to a gene: 2. CDR3 sequence: CASSSGGRQFF. The CDR3 DNA is TGTGCCAGCAGTTCGGGGGGGCGGCAGTTCTTC.

The rearrangement links TRBV18 to TRBJ2-7; D might be TRBD2 (7 bases). The V gene lost 4 bases and the J gene lost 3 bases, with 13 bases spanning the gap. CDR3 length equals 14 residues. Germline V gene data show CDR1 as KGHSH and CDR2 as LQKENI. CDR3 loop: CASSRGGEGYEQYF. CDR3 nucleotide sequence: TGTGCCAGCTCACGGGGGGGCGAGGGCTACGAGCAGTACTTC.

The V and J genes are TRBV7-2 and TRBJ1-2, with a tentative D call TRBD1 (5 bases). V was cut by 5 bases and J by 0 bases, with 10 bases left in between. The length of the CDR3 is 14 residues. CDR1 and CDR2 (germline): SGHTA, FQGNSA. CDR3 protein: CASSPDSTNYGYTF. In DNA form, the CDR3 reads TGTGCCAGCAGCCCTGACAGCACTAACTATGGCTACACCTTC.

The chain combines TRBV7-9 with TRBJ1-5, with 9 nucleotides matching TRBD1. The V gene's germline CDR1 is SEHNR and CDR2 FQNEAQ (reference sequence). The CDR3 consists of 15 residues. V trimming: 4 bases; J trimming: 4 bases; junction bases outside the gene matches: 5. CDR3 loop: CASSSDRGGNQPQHF. Here the CDR3 DNA reads TGTGCCAGCAGCTCGGACAGGGGAGGAAATCAGCCCCAGCATTTT.

The V and J genes are TRBV11-2 and TRBJ2-3; 9 bases are a match to TRBD2. Germline-derived CDR1 and CDR2 are SGHAT and FQNNGV. This CDR3 is 16 amino acids long. The ends lost 4 bases at V and 5 bases at J; junction bases unmatched: 10. CDR3 loop: CASSSPLRGGGDTQYF. CDR3 DNA: TGTGCCAGCAGCTCACCTTTGCGGGGGGGCGGAGATACGCAGTATTTT.

This clone occurred many times. The rearrangement joins TRBV28 to TRBJ1-2, with D uncertain. Germline CDR1 reads MDHEN; CDR2 reads SYDVKM. The V end was cut by 1 base, the J end by 5 bases, with 11 bases between. CDR3 length equals 14 residues. CDR3 amino acids: CASSLLGFWYGYTF. DNA of the CDR3: TGTGCCAGCAGTTTATTGGGCTTCTGGTATGGCTACACCTTC.

The genes are TRBV7-2 and TRBJ1-2; possibly TRBD1 for D (6 bases). V lost 5 bases to trimming and J lost 8 bases, with 18 bases between them. Germline CDR1 reads SGHTA; CDR2 reads FQGNSA. The CDR3 has 14 residues. The CDR3 DNA reads TGTGCCAGCAGCACCTACAGGGATCCGGGAGGCTACACCTTC. This codes for CASSTYRDPGGYTF.

The genes are TRBV6-5 and TRBJ2-7, with D possibly being TRBD1 (6 bases). Per germline, CDR1 MNHEY and CDR2 SVGAGI. V was cut by 5 bases and J by 2 bases, with 16 bases left in between. The CDR3 has 15 amino acids. In nucleotides, the CDR3 is TGTGCCAGCAGTAAAAAATTGACAGGTACCTACGAGCAGTACTTC. Protein: CASSKKLTGTYEQYF.

The chain combines TRBV7-9 with TRBJ1-3; D is uncertain. Trimming shortened V by 6 bases and J by 2 bases, and 20 bases separated the two germline ends. The CDR3 sequence is 17 residues long. Germline V gene data show CDR1 as SEHNR and CDR2 as FQNEAQ (reference sequence). In nucleotides, the CDR3 is TGTGCCAGCAGTCTTTATCTCGGGGAGGCGGCTGGAAACACCATATATTTT. Residues: CASSLYLGEAAGNTIYF.

The chain carries TRBV6-5 and TRBJ2-2, with D maybe TRBD1 (6 bases). The V end lost 7 bases, the J end lost 2 bases, and 14 bases lay between the germline ends. The CDR3 has 15 residues. Germline-derived CDR1 and CDR2 are MNHEY and SVGAGI. As DNA, the CDR3 is TGTGCCAGCAAAAAGACAGGATTTAACACCGGGGAGCTGTTTTTT. The encoded protein is CASKKTGFNTGELFF.

The V gene is TRBV4-1, the J gene TRBJ2-5, with 7 bases matching TRBD1. J gave up 6 bases and V 1 base, and 8 bases lay outside the gene matches. Germline loops: CDR1 MGHRA, CDR2 YSYEKL. The CDR3 length is 15 residues. CDR3 residues: CASSQGVTGEKTQYF. The CDR3 DNA sequence: TGCGCCAGCAGCCAAGGAGTCACAGGGGAAAAGACCCAGTACTTC.

In this sample, this clone turned up a few times. V is TRBV9 and J is TRBJ2-1; 11 positions match TRBD2. This CDR3 spans 15 amino acids. CDR1 SGDLS and CDR2 YYNGEE come from the germline V gene. With V trimmed by 2 bases and J by 8 bases, 6 bases remained unmatched. The chain's CDR3 is CASSVVAGGVDEQFF. The CDR3 DNA reads as TGTGCCAGCAGCGTCGTAGCGGGGGGGGTGGATGAGCAGTTCTTC.

CDR3 amino acids: CASWSLYSNQPQHF. CDR3 nucleotide sequence: TGTGCCAGCTGGAGTCTATATAGCAATCAGCCCCAGCATTTT. This rearrangement joins TRBV28 to TRBJ1-5; D remains ambiguous. V lost 8 bases and J lost 0, with 11 bases in between. The V gene's germline CDR1 is MDHEN and CDR2 SYDVKM. The CDR3 has 14 amino acids.

This clone showed up just once. V usage is TRBV29-1 and J usage is TRBJ1-2; no reliable D call. Trimming removed 0 bases at V and 6 bases at J, with 17 bases between. Per the germline V gene, CDR1 is SQVTM and CDR2 is ANQGSEA. CDR3 size: 15 residues. The CDR3 sequence is CSVEDRGSLGDGYTF. The CDR3 DNA sequence: TGCAGCGTTGAAGATCGGGGATCCCTCGGGGATGGCTACACCTTC.

This clone was seen just once. This CDR3 is CATSSGGGADTQYF. CDR3 nucleotides: TGTGCCACCAGCAGTGGGGGGGGTGCAGATACGCAGTATTTT. The rearrangement uses TRBV15 and TRBJ2-3, with 7 bases lining up with TRBD2. V lost 3 bases and J lost 4; bases outside the gene matches: 4. The CDR3 sequence is 14 residues long. Germline CDR1 LNHNV, CDR2 YYDKDF (reference sequence).